The next 21 T cell receptor beta chains were all read from a single sample in a study of response to subunit inactivated influenza vaccine. TCRdb redid the calling of the RT-PCR reads with MiXCR, one entry per CDR3 protein. The repertoire holds some 540,000 distinct CDR3 sequences, with under 30% as singletons. A further study also used this sample, focusing on T cells expressing NK-cell markers. From that second work: A 5'RACE template switching approach incorporating UMIs was used to make TCR beta cDNA.

The sequences come from CD4+ T cells sorted from PBMCs, collected roughly 12 days after vaccination. These receptors all come from a man aged 45-65 years who received an inactivated influenza vaccine.

The gene calls are TRBV20-1 and TRBJ2-2; no clear D gene. This CDR3 has 12 residues. The V end lost 6 bases, the J end lost 4 bases, and 9 bases lay between the germline ends. Germline CDR1 DFQATT, CDR2 SNEGSKA (reference sequence). The CDR3 DNA sequence: TGCAGTGCCTTGACCGGCACCGGGGAGCTGTTTTTT. Protein: CSALTGTGELFF.

The chain carries TRBV5-1 and TRBJ2-3; D possibly matches TRBD1 or TRBD2 (6 bases each). Between the trimmed V and J ends, which lost 4 bases and 1 base, there was a span of 19 bases. Germline V gene sequence: CDR1 SGHRS, CDR2 YFSETQ. This CDR3 comprises 17 residues. Written as DNA, the CDR3 is TGCGCCAGCAGCCCCTCCTTGGGGGGCCTTGGCACAGATACGCAGTATTTT. It codes for CASSPSLGGLGTDTQYF.

The chain recombines TRBV20-1 with TRBJ2-3; D perhaps matches TRBD2 (5 bases). CDR3 length: 11 amino acids. Germline lookup yields CDR1 DFQATT and CDR2 SNEGSKA (reference sequence). The CDR3 sequence: CSPGVTDTQYF. DNA for the CDR3: TGCAGCCCCGGGGTCACAGATACGCAGTATTTT.

The chain uses TRBV10-3 and TRBJ2-5; TRBD2 matches 9 bases. Germline loops: CDR1 ENHRY, CDR2 SYGVKD. This CDR3 contains 14 residues. V gave up 6 bases and J gave up 1 base; unmatched junction bases: 3. This CDR3 reads CAISLAGFQETQYF. The CDR3 nucleotides read TGTGCCATCAGCCTAGCGGGGTTCCAAGAGACCCAGTACTTC.

The chain links TRBV2 to TRBJ2-3; TRBD2 aligns across 8 bases. The CDR3 spans 13 residues. The trim removed 11 bases at V and 5 bases at J, leaving 9 bases unmatched. The germline gives CDR1 SNHLY, CDR2 FYNNEI. The CDR3 region is CADAGGVIDTQYF. The CDR3 DNA is TGTGCCGATGCCGGGGGGGTTATAGATACGCAGTATTTT.

The chain joins TRBV3-1 to TRBJ2-1; no firm D call. Trimming removed 4 bases at V and 5 bases at J, with 12 bases between. CDR3 length: 14 amino acids. From germline, CDR1 is LGHDT and CDR2 YNNKEL (reference sequence). CDR3: CASSLGSADNEQFF. CDR3 bases: TGTGCCAGCAGCCTAGGGTCAGCAGACAATGAGCAGTTCTTC.

This clonotype has just a few counts. The chain uses TRBV3-1 and TRBJ2-5; D might be TRBD2 (5 bases). The length of the CDR3 is 13 residues. V shed 5 bases and J shed 5 bases, with 12 bases lying between them. The germline gives CDR1 LGHDT, CDR2 YNNKEL (reference sequence). The CDR3: CASSSPRRETQYF. DNA of the CDR3: TGTGCCAGCAGCTCTCCAAGGAGGGAGACCCAGTACTTC.

This clonotype came up a few times. This sequence joins TRBV20-1 and TRBJ2-6; D gene uncertain. Between the trimmed V and J ends, which lost 3 bases and 4 bases, there was a span of 7 bases. The CDR3 consists of 13 residues. Germline V CDR1 and CDR2: DFQATT, SNEGSKA (reference sequence). The DNA of the CDR3 is TGCAGTGCTAGGAGACAAGGGGCCAACGTCCTGACTTTC. Residues: CSARRQGANVLTF.

The J gene is TRBJ2-7, the V gene TRBV2; no clear D gene. The length of the CDR3 is 11 residues. Trimming stripped 8 bases from V and 4 bases from J, with 9 bases between. The V gene's germline CDR1 is SNHLY and CDR2 FYNNEI. The CDR3, as DNA: TGTGCCAGCCACAGAAGGTACGAGCAGTACTTC. Its protein is CASHRRYEQYF.

As concerns this clonotype: The DNA is omitted, as the CDR3 cannot be located on it reliably, and the CDR3 follows TCRdb's listing. The chain joins TRBV5-6 to TRBJ2-1; the table's D call, TRBD1, has no DNA check behind it. CDR1 and CDR2 (germline): SGHDT, YYEEEE. The CDR3 totals 20 residues, both ends included. The CDR3 here is CASSLVGAGITMSSSSGRFF.

This clonotype was counted only a few times. This sequence joins TRBV12-3 or TRBV12-4 and TRBJ2-1, with D unresolved. The CDR3 runs 13 residues. V lost 2 bases and J lost 8, with 10 bases in between. This CDR3 reads CASSLQRRDEQFF. CDR3 bases: TGTGCCAGCAGTTTACAGCGAAGGGATGAGCAGTTCTTC.

In its sample, this clonotype was seen many times. Here the CDR3 reads CASSQTPGQGSYGYTF. The CDR3, as DNA: TGTGCCAGCAGTCAAACTCCGGGACAGGGCAGCTATGGCTACACCTTC. V gene TRBV12-3 or TRBV12-4 combines with J gene TRBJ1-2; 9 nucleotides match TRBD1. The CDR3 runs 16 residues. Germline trimming cut 5 bases from V and 4 bases from J; bases unmatched to any gene: 11.

The chain combines TRBV29-1 with TRBJ2-7; 10 nucleotides agree with TRBD1. Germline-derived CDR1 and CDR2 are SQVTM and ANQGSEA. The CDR3 sequence is 12 residues long. The trim removed 7 bases at V and 6 bases at J, leaving 6 bases unmatched. The DNA for the CDR3 is TGCAGCGGCGGACAGGGGGTCTCCGAGCAGTACTTC. Its translation is CSGGQGVSEQYF.

This sequence joins TRBV5-1 and TRBJ2-6; D may be TRBD1 or TRBD2 (6 bases each). CDR3 length: 19 amino acids. Germline V gene lookup returns CDR1 SGHRS and CDR2 YFSETQ. With 0 bases removed from V and 3 bases from J, the gap between germline ends came to 19 bases. For the CDR3, the DNA is TGCGCCAGCAGCTTGGACGGGGGCGCCTTTAGGTATGGGGCCAACGTCCTGACTTTC. As protein: CASSLDGGAFRYGANVLTF.

Turning to this clonotype: This could be a read error, since a much larger clone is one nucleotide away. The J gene is TRBJ2-7, the V gene TRBV3-1; possible D gene TRBD1, 6 bases. Germline CDR1 and CDR2: LGHDT and YNNKEL (reference sequence). V shed 0 bases and J shed 0 bases, with 12 bases lying between them. CDR3 length: 16 amino acids. In nucleotides, the CDR3 is TGTGCCAGCAGCCAAGAAACAGGGAGTGTCTCCTACGAGCAGTACTTC. Residues: CASSQETGSVSYEQYF.

V and J are TRBV3-1 and TRBJ2-3; TRBD2 aligns across 7 bases. The CDR3 has 20 residues. Germline loops: CDR1 LGHDT, CDR2 YNNKEL (reference sequence). J was trimmed by 3 bases and V by 3 bases; bases with no gene match: 21. CDR3 amino acids: CASSHLPGRPHKITTDTQYF. The CDR3 DNA is TGTGCCAGCAGCCACCTACCCGGGAGGCCCCATAAGATAACTACAGATACGCAGTATTTT.

This chain uses TRBV5-1 with TRBJ2-5; D call uncertain. The CDR3 is made up of 14 amino acids. CDR1 and CDR2 (germline): SGHRS, YFSETQ. V was trimmed by 2 bases and J by 2 bases, leaving 10 bases between them. This chain's CDR3 is CASSFNSAQETQYF. The CDR3 bases are TGCGCCAGCAGCTTCAACAGCGCACAAGAGACCCAGTACTTC.

Regarding this clonotype: A read error may explain this, as a much larger clone is one base away. The rearrangement joins TRBV4-3 to TRBJ2-2; D unclear. This CDR3 has 14 residues. Trimming cost V 3 bases and J 2 bases, with 7 bases left between them. Germline values: CDR1 LGHNA, CDR2 YSLEER. CDR3 amino acids: CASSQPINTGELFF. Here the CDR3 DNA reads TGCGCCAGCAGCCAGCCAATCAACACCGGGGAGCTGTTTTTT.

The chain is built from TRBV7-6 and TRBJ1-4, with 8 bases aligning to TRBD1. V shed 5 bases, J shed 7 bases, and the junction held 9 bases outside the gene matches. CDR1 SGHVS and CDR2 FNYEAQ come from the germline V gene. There are 15 residues in the CDR3. DNA of the CDR3: TGTGCCAGCAGCAGGGCCAGGGGGCGAGGTGAAAAACTGTTTTTT. This translates into CASSRARGRGEKLFF. Together with reference TRBV7-6 and TRBJ1-4, the CDR3 gives the full variable domain: GAGVSQSPRYKVTKRGQDVALRCDPISGHVSLYWYRQALGQGPEFLTYFNYEAQQDKSGLPNDRFSAERPEGSISTLTIQRTEQRDSAMYRCASSRARGRGEKLFFGSGTQLSVL.

This clonotype was recorded at least ten times. The chain joins TRBV20-1 to TRBJ1-4; TRBD1 aligns across 7 bases. The V gene's germline CDR1 is DFQATT and CDR2 SNEGSKA (reference sequence). Trimming cost V 1 base and J 5 bases; bases outside gene matches: 1. The CDR3 is made up of 13 amino acids. DNA for the CDR3: TGCAGTGCTAGAGTCAGGGGGAATGAAAAACTGTTTTTT. Translation gives CSARVRGNEKLFF.

The genes are TRBV3-1 and TRBJ2-7, with D perhaps TRBD2 (6 bases). The CDR3 is 16 residues long. Trimming took off 1 base at V and 2 bases at J, with 15 bases between the two ends. In germline, CDR1 is LGHDT, CDR2 YNNKEL (reference sequence). The CDR3 DNA follows: TGTGCCAGCAGCCAAGCATTCCTAGCGAATACCTACGAGCAGTACTTC. Its translation is CASSQAFLANTYEQYF.